This T cell receptor beta chain is from a study of a mutant IDH1 vaccine in newly diagnosed glioma. Overall study: Following radiotherapy alone, or alongside temozolomide cycles, vaccination was started after an interval of 4-6 weeks.

This clone showed up just once. Antigen specificity is unknown. CDR1 and CDR2 (germline): MDHEN, SYDVKM. The CDR3 has 11 residues. Trimming took 10 bases from V and 7 from J, leaving 14 bases between them. Libraries were prepared by immunoSEQ multiplex PCR; TCRdb keeps only in-frame clonotypes and omits some of them. Found here are almost 30,000 clones, about 90% of them singletons; the top ten hold 2.5% to 3.5%. Regarding time point: week 5, during vaccination. Alongside topical imiquimod, each dose of vaccine comprised 300 ug of mutant IDH1 20-mer peptide. This receptor was obtained from a middle-aged woman with glioma. Some clones in this sample may be carry-over from other donors' samples. The sample here was peripheral blood mononuclear cells (PBMCs), taken from a glioma patient whose treatment included an IDH1 peptide vaccine. This chain joins TRBV28 and TRBJ2-7; a possible D gene is TRBD1 (7 bases). The CDR3 is CATEGAGEQYF. The DNA for the CDR3 is TGTGCCACGGAGGGGGCTGGGGAGCAGTACTTC. The entire variable domain, with the rest obtained from reference TRBV28 and TRBJ2-7, is as follows: DVKVTQSSRYLVKRTGEKVFLECVQDMDHENMFWYRQDPGLGLRLIYFSYDVKMKEKGDIPEGYSVSREKKERFSLILESASTNQTSMYLCATEGAGEQYFGPGTRLTVT.